The 15 T cell receptor beta chains reported below all come from one sample, sequenced in a study of T cell responses to AZD1222 COVID-19 vaccine. Method: immunoSEQ multiplex PCR; TCRdb's copy keeps in-frame clones and lacks some. The sample gives about 140,000 clones, roughly 90% of which show up once; approximately 4% is in the top ten. Here the sequenced sample was peripheral blood, taken 28 days after the second AZD1222 dose. The receptors come from an adult who received the AZD1222 COVID-19 vaccine.

The chain recombines TRBV15 with TRBJ1-5; D is perhaps TRBD1 (5 bases). V was trimmed by 5 bases and J by 4 bases, leaving 9 bases between them. There are 13 residues in the CDR3. CDR1 is LNHNV and CDR2 is YYDKDF in the germline V gene (reference sequence). DNA of the CDR3: TGTGCCACCAGCTCTGAGGGGAATCAGCCCCAGCATTTT. Amino acid sequence: CATSSEGNQPQHF.

The chain joins TRBV4-1 to TRBJ1-1; unclear D gene. CDR1 and CDR2 from the germline V gene are MGHRA and YSYEKL. With 0 bases removed from V and 1 base from J, the gap between germline ends came to 3 bases. The CDR3 runs to 13 residues. CDR3 amino acids: CASSQEQNTEAFF. The CDR3 bases are TGCGCCAGCAGCCAAGAACAGAACACTGAAGCTTTCTTT.

The chain uses TRBV7-9 and TRBJ1-1; D gene ambiguous. From germline, CDR1 is SEHNR and CDR2 FQNEAQ (reference sequence). The V end was cut by 5 bases, the J end by 4 bases, with 11 bases between. This CDR3 spans 13 amino acids. Here the CDR3 DNA reads TGTGCCAGCAGCCTGAAGTGGGGCACTGAAGCTTTCTTT. Translation: CASSLKWGTEAFF.

CDR3 bases: TGTGCCAGCCGACCAGGGGGCGGTGGAAACACCATATATTTT. Translation gives CASRPGGGGNTIYF. The rearrangement links TRBV7-8 to TRBJ1-3; 8 bases agree with TRBD1. Germline CDR1 and CDR2: SGHVS and FQNEAQ. This CDR3 has 14 amino acids. J was trimmed by 3 bases and V by 8 bases; bases with no gene match: 6.

This clone was seen more than once but under ten times. V usage is TRBV7-2 and J usage is TRBJ2-7, with TRBD1 identical over 10 bases. The CDR3 totals 17 residues. The ends lost 6 bases at V and 2 bases at J; junction bases unmatched: 13. Germline V gives CDR1 SGHTA, CDR2 FQGNSA. CDR3 in amino acids: CASRRTGGDSGTYEQYF. The CDR3 DNA is TGTGCCAGCAGACGGACAGGGGGTGATAGCGGAACCTACGAGCAGTACTTC. Combining the CDR3 with reference TRBV7-2 and TRBJ2-7 gives the whole variable domain GAGVSQSPSNKVTEKGKDVELRCDPISGHTALYWYRQSLGQGLEFLIYFQGNSAPDKSGLPSDRFSAERTGGSVSTLTIQRTQQEDSAVYLCASRRTGGDSGTYEQYFGPGTRLTVT.

The chain carries TRBV3-1 (or the pseudogene TRBV3-2) and TRBJ1-1; D is ambiguous. This CDR3 is 14 amino acids long. CDR1 and CDR2 (germline): LGHDT, YNNKEL (reference sequence). Between the trimmed V and J ends, which lost 1 base and 5 bases, there was a span of 11 bases. DNA for the CDR3: TGTGCCAGCAGCCAAGTACGGCGGGATACTGAAGCTTTCTTT. It is translated as CASSQVRRDTEAFF.

This chain links TRBV10-3 with TRBJ2-5; 7 bases map to TRBD2. This CDR3 has 14 amino acids. Germline V gene lookup returns CDR1 ENHRY and CDR2 SYGVKD. Trimming cost V 0 bases and J 4 bases; bases outside gene matches: 2. The CDR3 bases are TGTGCCATCAGTGAGTCAGGGGAGGGAGAGACCCAGTACTTC. This gives the protein CAISESGEGETQYF.

CDR3 coding DNA: TGTGCCAGCAGTTATACCCAGGGGGCCAATAGCAATCAGCCCCAGCATTTT. It yields the protein CASSYTQGANSNQPQHF. V gene TRBV7-9 combines with J gene TRBJ1-5; 8 bases fit TRBD1. Germline V CDR1 and CDR2: SEHNR, FQNEAQ (reference sequence). The junction had 10 bases not matched to a gene; V was cut back by 6 bases and J by 0 bases. This CDR3 comprises 17 residues.

The chain joins TRBV7-2 to TRBJ2-7; 11 bases line up with TRBD2. The CDR3 length is 14 residues. Germline CDR1 SGHTA, CDR2 FQGNSA. V shed 3 bases, J shed 2 bases, and the junction held 0 bases outside the gene matches. The CDR3: CASSFSGGAYEQYF. DNA of the CDR3: TGTGCCAGCAGCTTTAGCGGGGGGGCCTACGAGCAGTACTTC.

In nucleotides, the CDR3 is TGTGCCAGCTCATTTCGACCCCAAGAGACCCAGTACTTC. It translates to CASSFRPQETQYF. The gene calls are TRBV18 and TRBJ2-5; D ambiguous. Germline lookup yields CDR1 KGHSH and CDR2 LQKENI. The CDR3 has 13 residues. The V and J ends lost 5 bases and 1 base respectively, with 8 bases between them.

The chain links TRBV27 to TRBJ1-5, with 7 bases lining up with TRBD1. The ends lost 6 bases at V and 4 bases at J; junction bases unmatched: 3. The CDR3 is 13 amino acids. Per germline, CDR1 MNHEY and CDR2 SMNVEV (reference sequence). CDR3 nucleotides: TGTGCCAGCAGACTGACAGGGAATCAGCCCCAGCATTTT. Its translation: CASRLTGNQPQHF.

The chain combines TRBV6-4 with TRBJ2-2; D might be TRBD1 or TRBD2, each matching 5 bases. This CDR3 has 15 amino acids. The V gene lost 3 bases and the J gene lost 0 bases, with 8 bases spanning the gap. Germline V gene sequence: CDR1 MRHNA, CDR2 SNTAGT. The CDR3 sequence is CASSEGTANTGELFF. The CDR3 DNA reads TGTGCCAGCAGTGAGGGGACGGCGAACACCGGGGAGCTGTTTTTT.

The rearrangement joins TRBV5-4 to TRBJ1-2, with TRBD1 matching 7 bases. This CDR3 spans 14 amino acids. Trimming took 3 bases from V and 7 from J; bases not matched to a gene: 9. Germline CDR1 reads SGHNT; CDR2 reads YYREEE (reference sequence). In nucleotides, the CDR3 is TGTGCCAGCAGCTATAAGGACAGGCGGGGTGGCTACACCTTC. Protein sequence: CASSYKDRRGGYTF.

The chain recombines TRBV19 with TRBJ1-1; D remains ambiguous. The CDR3 covers 14 residues. V lost 7 bases, J lost 1 base, and 13 bases lay in between. The germline V gene encodes CDR1 LNHDA and CDR2 SQIVND (reference sequence). For the CDR3, the DNA is TGTGCCAGTAACCCCCCTCGGAGGAACACTGAAGCTTTCTTT. Protein product: CASNPPRRNTEAFF.

The chain is built from TRBV25-1 and TRBJ2-2; no firm D call. V was cut by 1 base and J by 7 bases, with 10 bases left in between. The CDR3 totals 14 residues. Germline lookup yields CDR1 MGHDK and CDR2 SYGVNS. CDR3 loop: CASSEWGWGGELFF. CDR3 coding DNA: TGTGCCAGCAGTGAATGGGGTTGGGGCGGGGAGCTGTTTTTT. The full variable domain, with the rest looked up from reference TRBV25-1 and TRBJ2-2, is EADIYQTPRYLVIGTGKKITLECSQTMGHDKMYWYQQDPGMELHLIHYSYGVNSTEKGDLSSESTVSRIRTEHFPLTLESARPSHTSQYLCASSEWGWGGELFFGEGSRLTVL.